A selection of T cell receptor beta chains follows, all from one sample in a study of response to subunit inactivated influenza vaccine. TCRdb used MiXCR to reprocess the RT-PCR reads, holding one entry per CDR3 protein. In the table there are roughly 670,000 distinct CDR3 sequences, 12% to 15% of which are singletons. This sample comprised PBMCs from blood, obtained 14 to 15 days before vaccination. The receptors were gathered from a man in his fifties or sixties who received an inactivated influenza vaccine. Both conserved end residues are part of each CDR3. A D gene is named only where the DNA matches it firmly. Where a row states a size, it is once, few, many or the class of an expanded clone; other rows omit it.

D gene: -; V gene: TRBV19; clone size: few; J gene: TRBJ2-3; CDR3 DNA: TGTGCCAGTAGACGGGGCTCCTCCCCAGATACGCAGTATTTT; CDR3 protein: CASRRGSSPDTQYF
D gene: -; V gene: TRBV4-3; clone size: -; J gene: TRBJ1-4; CDR3 DNA: TGCGCCAGCAGTCCAAGAGGAAACACCAATGAAAAACTGTTTTTT; CDR3 protein: CASSPRGNTNEKLFF
D gene: -; V gene: TRBV10-3; clone size: many; J gene: TRBJ1-5; CDR3 DNA: TGTGCCACATCCGATACAGGAGCCAATCAGCCCCAGCATTTT; CDR3 protein: CATSDTGANQPQHF
D gene: -; V gene: TRBV4-3; clone size: few; J gene: TRBJ1-1; CDR3 DNA: TGCGCCAGCAGCCAAGCTAGTCTCATGAACACTGAAGCTTTCTTT; CDR3 protein: CASSQASLMNTEAFF
D gene: TRBD2; V gene: TRBV20-1; clone size: -; J gene: TRBJ2-1; CDR3 DNA: TGCAGTGCTAGCCCTTTAGCGGGAGACGGCGATGAGCAGTTCTTC; CDR3 protein: CSASPLAGDGDEQFF
D gene: -; V gene: TRBV10-3; clone size: -; J gene: TRBJ1-4; CDR3 DNA: TGTGCCATCAGTCCCGCAACTAATGAAAAACTGTTTTTT; CDR3 protein: CAISPATNEKLFF
D gene: -; V gene: TRBV7-6; clone size: few; J gene: TRBJ2-3; CDR3 DNA: TGTGCCAGCAGCTTAGTTGTCAGGGGAACCGCAGATACGCAGTATTTT; CDR3 protein: CASSLVVRGTADTQYF
D gene: -; V gene: TRBV5-1; clone size: many; J gene: TRBJ2-2; CDR3 DNA: TGCGCCAGCAGCCGCGGGACATCGAACACCGGGGAGCTGTTTTTT; CDR3 protein: CASSRGTSNTGELFF
D gene: TRBD2; V gene: TRBV6-2/TRBV6-3; clone size: -; J gene: TRBJ2-1; CDR3 DNA: TGTGCCAGTAGCTCCCCGGGCTTCGGGGGAGGGGTGCAGTTCTTC; CDR3 protein: CASSSPGFGGGVQFF
D gene: -; V gene: TRBV28; clone size: once; J gene: TRBJ2-1; CDR3 DNA: TGTGCCAGCAGTTTATTTGGGGGAGGTTCCTACAATGAGCAGTTCTTC; CDR3 protein: CASSLFGGGSYNEQFF
D gene: TRBD1; V gene: TRBV7-6; clone size: few; J gene: TRBJ2-3; CDR3 DNA: TGTGCCAGCAGCAAGACAGGGCTTGGCACAGATACGCAGTATTTT; CDR3 protein: CASSKTGLGTDTQYF
D gene: -; V gene: TRBV4-2; clone size: few; J gene: TRBJ2-7; CDR3 DNA: TGTGCCAGCAGCCAAGAGAAAAGGGGCGGCTACGAGCAGTACTTC; CDR3 protein: CASSQEKRGGYEQYF
D gene: -; V gene: TRBV6-2/TRBV6-3; clone size: many; J gene: TRBJ2-7; CDR3 DNA: TGTGCCAGCAGTTACACGGGGGTAACCGGTGAGCAGTACTTC; CDR3 protein: CASSYTGVTGEQYF
D gene: -; V gene: TRBV7-9; clone size: -; J gene: TRBJ2-7; CDR3 DNA: TGTGCCAGCACCAGCAGTATCGGGGATTTTCGGGAGCAGTACTTC; CDR3 protein: CASTSSIGDFREQYF
D gene: -; V gene: TRBV4-3; clone size: many; J gene: TRBJ2-5; CDR3 DNA: TGCGCCAGCAGCCAAGATTACGGGCAAGAGACCCAGTACTTC; CDR3 protein: CASSQDYGQETQYF
D gene: -; V gene: TRBV29-1; clone size: -; J gene: TRBJ2-2; CDR3 DNA: TGCAGCGTTATCAATGAAAGACTAGGCCTAAACACCGGGGAGCTGTTTTTT; CDR3 protein: CSVINERLGLNTGELFF
D gene: -; V gene: TRBV2; clone size: few; J gene: TRBJ2-5; CDR3 DNA: TGTGCCAGCAGTGACAGGCCCGGAGTGGAGACCCAGTACTTC; CDR3 protein: CASSDRPGVETQYF
D gene: TRBD2; V gene: TRBV27; clone size: -; J gene: TRBJ2-1; CDR3 DNA: TGTGCCAGCAGTTTGGCGGGAGTGTTGTATGAGCAGTTCTTC; CDR3 protein: CASSLAGVLYEQFF
D gene: TRBD2; V gene: TRBV2; clone size: -; J gene: TRBJ2-3; CDR3 DNA: TGTGCCAGCAGTAGGGGACTAGCGGGGTTTGAGGGCACAGATACGCAGTATTTT; CDR3 protein: CASSRGLAGFEGTDTQYF
D gene: -; V gene: TRBV27; clone size: -; J gene: TRBJ1-1; CDR3 DNA: TGTGCCAGCAGTTTCCGGCGACAGGACGAATTGGATGAAGCTTTCTTT; CDR3 protein: CASSFRRQDELDEAFF
D gene: -; V gene: TRBV6-2/TRBV6-3; clone size: few; J gene: TRBJ2-7; CDR3 DNA: TGTGCCAGCAGTTATGGCGGAGGGGCCTACGAGCAGTACTTC; CDR3 protein: CASSYGGGAYEQYF
D gene: TRBD2; V gene: TRBV20-1; clone size: -; J gene: TRBJ2-1; CDR3 DNA: TGCAGTGCAGGACTAGCGGGAGATAGTTGGTTCTTC; CDR3 protein: CSAGLAGDSWFF
D gene: TRBD2; V gene: TRBV4-1; clone size: many; J gene: TRBJ2-5; CDR3 DNA: TGCGCCAGCAGCCAAGGGGGAGGGCCGGAGACCCAGTACTTC; CDR3 protein: CASSQGGGPETQYF
D gene: -; V gene: TRBV6-5; clone size: many; J gene: TRBJ2-7; CDR3 DNA: TGTGCCAGCAGTTACTCGATGCTCTCAGGGAGCGGCGAGCAGTACTTC; CDR3 protein: CASSYSMLSGSGEQYF
D gene: -; V gene: TRBV10-3; clone size: -; J gene: TRBJ2-7; CDR3 DNA: TGTGCCATCAGTGGGGGGACAACTATCTACGAGCAGTACTTC; CDR3 protein: CAISGGTTIYEQYF